This T cell receptor beta chain was captured in a study of shared clonotypes between healthy human individuals (dated by TCRdb to 2020 to 2021). About the full investigation: The cohort included three men and a couple of women between 18 and 49 years of age. To estimate repertoire size and how much clonotype sharing occurs between individuals, the study deeply sequenced the blood TCR repertoires of 5 or 6 healthy adults. Different laboratories and diverse techniques were used to prepare libraries and sequence TCR repertoires, to increase sequencing depth and limit assay-specific biases. Leukapheresis yielded between about 0.94 and 8.9 billion PBMCs per donor. Paper-wide results and their limitations: Sampling was restricted to blood, and TCR repertoires in tissue are likely to differ from TCR repertoires in blood. Pairwise subsampling led to the expectation that sequencing depth would affect the degree of clonotype sharing among donors. Because the study included only a small number of donors, the genetic and exposure-history diversity represented was limited.

The donors were healthy, HIV-negative adults with no recently reported acute infections or vaccinations. Every donor was a Caucasian adult living in Nashville, Tennessee, USA. For unsorted samples, about 90 million PBMCs were counted and genomic DNA was extracted with the QIAamp DNA Blood Mini kit. Blood was collected by leukapheresis, and PBMCs were isolated by Ficoll-Histopaque density gradient centrifugation and then cryopreserved in liquid nitrogen vapor phase. This clone was recorded a few times. The clone's antigen remains unknown. There are no base qualities to consult, and no much larger clone falls within one base. Counted from cysteine to phenylalanine, this CDR3 has 14 amino acids. Only the CDR3 DNA is retained, 42 bases long and in frame from the first base. V was cut back by 1 base and J by 0 bases, leaving a gap of 8 bases between them. According to the germline V gene, CDR1 reads SQVTM and CDR2 reads ANQGSEA.

TCR CDR3 regions were amplified from genomic DNA by multiplex PCR using the deep immunoSEQ assay. Extracted genomic DNA from each cell subset was spread evenly across all wells of several immunoSEQ 96-well plates, with each plate serving as a replicate. Each replicate PCR for unsorted PBMC received around 330 ng genomic DNA, equal to 25,000 to 35,000 T cell genomes. Unsorted PBMC genomic DNA was sequenced across ten immunoSEQ deep assay plates. Purified libraries were quantified with a Qubit 3.0 fluorometer, sized on a Bioanalyzer 2100, and re-quantified with the KAPA Library Quantification kit. A separate single-read 150-cycle Illumina NextSeq 550 flow cell was used to sequence each immunoSEQ 96-well plate. The original pipeline was this. Because the immunoSEQ output included only junctional sequences and no quality scores, the filtering could not be the same as the filtering used for full-length reads. To assign V/J genes and CDR3, sequences were annotated against IMGT germline references using PyIR, a Python wrapper for IgBLAST v1.9. Any read was removed if the V/J assignment was weak (E-value above 1e-6), the CDR3 was missing, or the read contained stop codons, out-of-frame junctions, or ambiguous translated residues. A V3J clonotype was defined by an identical inferred V gene, J gene, and CDR3 amino acid sequence. Percentage overlap between repertoires was computed as shared unique clonotypes divided by the size of the smaller repertoire. Richness of each repertoire was evaluated using RTK rarefaction, the Chao1 estimator, and Recon v2.1 estimates of unobserved clonotypes. TCRdb holds this immuneACCESS table with in-frame rearrangements only. Some clones are missing; in checked studies, unresolved V genes explain under half, and the rest has no known cause. V and J calls and clone size come straight from that table; D and trimming were deduced from the DNA. Within this sample are more than 450,000 clones, with 79% of them counted one time only. The ten largest make up approximately 13% of the sample.

Input material: PBMCs. This receptor was identified in a woman between 35 and 50 years old in good health. Some clones in this sample may be carry-over from other donors' samples. Rearrangement joined TRBV29-1 to TRBJ2-3; the D gene is perhaps TRBD2, on 5 matching bases. The CDR3 region has the sequence CSVEGETSTDTQYF. DNA sequence: TGCAGCGTTGAAGGGGAGACTAGCACAGATACGCAGTATTTT.